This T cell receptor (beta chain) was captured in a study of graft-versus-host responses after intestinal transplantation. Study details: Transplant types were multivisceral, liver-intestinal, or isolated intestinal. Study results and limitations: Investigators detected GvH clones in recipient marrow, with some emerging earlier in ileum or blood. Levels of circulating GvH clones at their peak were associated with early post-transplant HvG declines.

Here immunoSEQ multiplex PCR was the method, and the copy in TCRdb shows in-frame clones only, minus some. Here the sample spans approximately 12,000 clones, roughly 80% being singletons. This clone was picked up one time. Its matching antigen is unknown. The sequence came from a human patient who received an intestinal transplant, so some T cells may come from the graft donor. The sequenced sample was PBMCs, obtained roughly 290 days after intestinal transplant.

CDR3: CASSQGGRTDTQYF. CDR3 coding DNA: TGCGCCAGCAGTCAGGGGGGAAGAACAGATACGCAGTATTTT. The rearrangement joins TRBV4-1 to TRBJ2-3; D might be TRBD1 (7 bases). Germline loops: CDR1 MGHRA, CDR2 YSYEKL. There are 14 residues in the CDR3. V shed 6 bases and J shed 3 bases, with 13 bases lying between them.